The clone carrying this T cell receptor (beta chain) was picked up a small number of times. The protocol was immunoSEQ multiplex PCR, while the TCRdb copy is restricted to in-frame clones and leaves out a portion. The sample has 80,000 to 95,000 clones, about 85% seen once. These data come from a study of blood T cell repertoires in COVID-19. For the study at large: Both acute and convalescent COVID-19 samples were obtained from the United States, Italy and Spain.

CDR3 length: 15 amino acids. V trimming: 6 bases; J trimming: 3 bases; junction bases outside the gene matches: 6. Germline values: CDR1 SGHRS, CDR2 YFSETQ. Sequencing input: peripheral blood. The chain couples TRBV5-1 to TRBJ1-4; 9 bases fit TRBD1. The clonotype was recovered from a man older than 75 with active or convalescent COVID-19. The CDR3 coding sequence is TGCGCCAGCACGGGACAGGGAAGGTCTAATGAAAAACTGTTTTTT. Translated, it gives CASTGQGRSNEKLFF.